This passage covers 10 T cell receptor beta chains from one sample sequenced in a study of T cell repertoires in cytomegalovirus infection (dated by TCRdb to between 2018 and 2020). The sample was run on an Illumina HiSeq 1500. TCRdb ran its own pipeline on the public reads, namely fastp trimming at Q25 and MiXCR clone calling, and kept in-frame beta chains. Identical CDR3 proteins give one entry, which carries the most common genes and DNA. Counted in this sample were some 560,000 distinct CDR3 sequences; almost 40% of them appeared once. The top ten clonotypes cover 48% of the sample. The antigens for these receptors are not known. The sample's treatment or condition label is to be understood as: in vitro stimulation with specific CMV peptide epitopes to enrich CMV-specific T cells. This material consisted of cultured PBMCs, taken from culture after CMV antigen stimulation. The receptors stem from a human donor in good health (CMV status not recorded). Some clones in this sample may be carry-over from other donors' samples.

V gene TRBV5-6 combines with J gene TRBJ2-1, with TRBD2 identical over 8 bases. V was pared by 6 bases and J by 10 bases, with 9 bases of the junction left unmatched. This CDR3 contains 13 residues. Germline-derived CDR1 and CDR2 are SGHDT and YYEEEE. The CDR3: CASTGLALGEQFF. In DNA form, the CDR3 reads TGTGCCAGCACCGGACTAGCCTTAGGGGAGCAGTTCTTC.

The DNA of the CDR3 is TGTGCCAGCAGCCTTCTCGCTGGCGGGAGGTTCTACGAGCAGTACTTC. It encodes CASSLLAGGRFYEQYF. The chain links TRBV11-2 to TRBJ2-7; 8 bases align to TRBD2. The V segment lost 5 bases and the J segment 3 bases; nucleotides outside the gene matches: 12. This CDR3 region has 16 residues. CDR1 is SGHAT and CDR2 is FQNNGV in the germline V gene. Complete variable domain (other parts from reference TRBV11-2 and TRBJ2-7): EAGVAQSPRYKIIEKRQSVAFWCNPISGHATLYWYQQILGQGPKLLIQFQNNGVVDDSQLPKDRFSAERLKGVDSTLKIQPAKLEDSAVYLCASSLLAGGRFYEQYFGPGTRLTVT.

This clonotype has just a few counts. The chain uses TRBV11-2 and TRBJ1-2; 11 bases fit TRBD1. This CDR3 is built from 15 residues. Germline trimming cut 6 bases from V and 5 bases from J; bases unmatched to any gene: 8. Germline values: CDR1 SGHAT, CDR2 FQNNGV. Written as DNA, the CDR3 is TGTGCCAGCAGACACCTGAGGGACAGGGGGTATGGCTACACCTTC. Encoded protein: CASRHLRDRGYGYTF. Together with reference TRBV11-2 and TRBJ1-2, the CDR3 gives the full variable domain: EAGVAQSPRYKIIEKRQSVAFWCNPISGHATLYWYQQILGQGPKLLIQFQNNGVVDDSQLPKDRFSAERLKGVDSTLKIQPAKLEDSAVYLCASRHLRDRGYGYTFGSGTRLTVV.

The chain is built from TRBV12-3 or TRBV12-4 and TRBJ1-2, with TRBD1 matching 8 bases. V lost 6 bases and J lost 7; bases outside the gene matches: 10. The length of the CDR3 is 14 residues. The CDR3 DNA sequence: TGTGCCAGCAGACCCAACGGACAGGGCGCTGGCTACACCTTC. The encoded protein is CASRPNGQGAGYTF.

The chain carries TRBV28 and TRBJ2-1; TRBD1 or TRBD2 may be the D gene (5 bases each). V was clipped by 8 bases and J by 2 bases, with 13 bases between them. Looked up from germline, CDR1 is MDHEN and CDR2 is SYDVKM. CDR3 length: 14 residues. This chain's CDR3 is CASASPGPYNEQFF. CDR3 DNA sequence: TGTGCCAGCGCCTCGCCGGGACCCTACAATGAGCAGTTCTTC.

This rearrangement joins TRBV6-5 to TRBJ1-1, with TRBD1 matching 9 bases. CDR1 and CDR2 (germline): MNHEY, SVGAGI. The ends lost 4 bases at V and 6 bases at J; junction bases unmatched: 6. CDR3 length: 14 amino acids. The CDR3 protein is CASSSDRGSAEAFF. The CDR3 coding sequence is TGTGCCAGCAGTTCAGACAGGGGGTCCGCTGAAGCTTTCTTT.

This clonotype was detected a few times. The chain employs TRBV7-8 and TRBJ2-7, with 11 bases matching TRBD1. CDR1 SGHVS and CDR2 FQNEAQ come from the germline V gene. This CDR3 region has 17 residues. V was clipped by 6 bases and J by 7 bases; unmatched bases: 17. The CDR3 is CASSFTPNPGQGDEQYF. The CDR3 DNA reads TGTGCCAGCAGTTTCACCCCAAACCCGGGACAGGGGGATGAGCAGTACTTC.

The chain couples TRBV7-2 to TRBJ2-1; D gene ambiguous. Germline lookup yields CDR1 SGHTA and CDR2 FQGNSA. The V gene lost 6 bases and the J gene lost 4 bases, with 10 bases spanning the gap. The CDR3 contains 13 residues. This CDR3 reads CASRYAGYNEQFF. CDR3 sequence (DNA): TGTGCCAGCAGGTACGCCGGGTACAATGAGCAGTTCTTC.

The gene calls are TRBV11-2 and TRBJ2-1; 12 bases agree with TRBD2. With 4 bases clipped from V and 6 bases from J, the junction kept 1 base outside the gene matches. The CDR3 has 14 amino acids. CDR1 is SGHAT, CDR2 FQNNGV, per germline. Here the CDR3 reads CASSSSGGANEQFF. The CDR3, as DNA: TGTGCCAGCAGCTCTAGCGGGGGGGCCAATGAGCAGTTCTTC.

This clonotype showed up just a few times. In DNA form, the CDR3 reads TGTGCCAGCAGCCCGGGGGGGGGTGGCGGTGAGCAGTACTTC. Protein sequence: CASSPGGGGGEQYF. V usage is TRBV11-2 and J usage is TRBJ2-7; 8 nucleotides line up with TRBD2. This CDR3 comprises 14 residues. The germline CDR1 and CDR2 sequences are SGHAT and FQNNGV. The ends lost 5 bases at V and 7 bases at J; junction bases unmatched: 10.